This passage covers 18 T cell receptor beta chains from one sample sequenced in a study of blood T cell repertoires in COVID-19. Generated by immunoSEQ multiplex PCR, the TCRdb table keeps only in-frame clones and is missing some. The sample lists 120,000 or so clones, approximately 68% occurring once. Sequences were obtained from peripheral blood. The receptors were gathered from a woman aged 70-85 years with acute or convalescent COVID-19.

The chain joins TRBV7-3 to TRBJ2-6, with D maybe TRBD1 (6 bases). Germline V gene data show CDR1 as SGHTA and CDR2 as FQGTGA. The V and J ends lost 2 bases and 4 bases respectively, with 12 bases between them. The CDR3 spans 16 residues. CDR3 DNA sequence: TGTGCCAGCAGCTTACGTTGGGGGCGAGGGGCCAACGTCCTGACTTTC. This codes for CASSLRWGRGANVLTF.

The V and J genes are TRBV6-6 and TRBJ2-7; D is possibly TRBD1 (5 bases). The CDR3 has 11 amino acids. V gave up 5 bases and J gave up 7 bases, with 9 bases separating them. CDR1 is MNHNY, CDR2 SVGAGI, per germline (reference sequence). CDR3: CASSPDREQYF. CDR3 DNA sequence: TGTGCCAGCAGTCCCGACAGAGAGCAGTACTTC.

There are a few counts of this clone. The chain recombines TRBV11-2 with TRBJ2-2, with D hard to call. In germline, CDR1 is SGHAT, CDR2 FQNNGV. This CDR3 has 16 amino acids. Trimming stripped 1 base from V and 0 bases from J, with 9 bases between. CDR3 loop: CASSLGQGSNTGELFF. The CDR3, as DNA: TGTGCCAGCAGCTTAGGACAAGGTTCGAACACCGGGGAGCTGTTTTTT.

The CDR3 spells CATSAEIGTGDNTGELFF. The DNA for the CDR3 is TGTGCCACCAGCGCCGAAATCGGGACAGGGGATAACACCGGGGAGCTGTTTTTT. This chain links TRBV24-1 with TRBJ2-2; 10 bases match TRBD1. Germline lookup yields CDR1 KGHDR and CDR2 SFDVKD. V trimming: 7 bases; J trimming: 2 bases; junction bases outside the gene matches: 12. The CDR3 totals 18 residues.

This clone was detected only a few times. This chain uses TRBV6-1 with TRBJ2-7; 7 bases align to TRBD1. V shed 6 bases and J 5 bases; nucleotides not matched to a gene: 10. The CDR3 covers 14 residues. CDR1 and CDR2 (germline): MNHNS, SASEGT. As DNA, the CDR3 is TGTGCCAGCAGAGACGACAGGGAGACTCACGAGCAGTACTTC. It yields the protein CASRDDRETHEQYF.

This clone was counted a few times. The gene calls are TRBV2 and TRBJ1-2; possible D gene TRBD1, 6 bases. The length of the CDR3 is 14 residues. CDR1 is SNHLY and CDR2 is FYNNEI in the germline V gene. The V gene lost 6 bases and the J gene lost 2 bases, with 13 bases spanning the gap. As DNA, the CDR3 is TGTGCCAGCAGAGAACAGGGTTTAAACTATGGCTACACCTTC. Translating it yields CASREQGLNYGYTF.

V usage is TRBV7-9 and J usage is TRBJ2-7, with 9 positions matching TRBD1. CDR1 and CDR2 (germline): SEHNR, FQNEAQ (reference sequence). The length of the CDR3 is 16 residues. After removal of 5 bases from V and 2 bases from J, the junction contained 10 bases not matched to a gene. The CDR3 sequence is CASSPSSGQGTYEQYF. The CDR3 nucleotides read TGTGCCAGCAGCCCCAGCTCTGGACAGGGGACCTACGAGCAGTACTTC.

The genes are TRBV30 and TRBJ2-2; TRBD1 is a possible D gene (6 bases). The CDR3 totals 13 residues. Germline CDR1 GTSNPN, CDR2 SVGIG (reference sequence). V lost 2 bases, J lost 4 bases, and 8 bases lay in between. CDR3 region: CAWSRTATGELFF. The CDR3 coding sequence is TGTGCCTGGAGTCGGACAGCCACCGGGGAGCTGTTTTTT.

The CDR3 sequence is CASSLAGGGASKNIQYF. CDR3 sequence (DNA): TGTGCCAGCAGCTTAGCGGGCGGGGGGGCTTCCAAAAACATTCAGTACTTC. V usage is TRBV11-2 and J usage is TRBJ2-4, with 9 bases fitting TRBD2. The germline V gene encodes CDR1 SGHAT and CDR2 FQNNGV. The CDR3 sequence is 17 residues long. Losses at the gene ends were 1 base for V and 2 bases for J; bases not matched to a gene: 6.

The rearrangement joins TRBV30 to TRBJ2-1; 12 positions agree with TRBD2. CDR3 size: 16 residues. In germline, CDR1 is GTSNPN, CDR2 SVGIG (reference sequence). The V gene end was trimmed by 2 bases and the J gene end by 6 bases; junction bases not matched to a gene: 8. The DNA for the CDR3 is TGTGCCTGGAGTCCACCAGGACTAGCGGGACTCAATGAGCAGTTCTTC. This sequence encodes CAWSPPGLAGLNEQFF.

This clone was observed at least ten times. V and J are TRBV6-2 or TRBV6-3 and TRBJ1-1; perhaps TRBD1 as D (5 bases). CDR1 and CDR2 (germline): MNHEY, SVGEGT. The V end lost 6 bases, the J end lost 5 bases, and 10 bases lay between the germline ends. The CDR3 sequence is 12 residues long. DNA of the CDR3: TGTGCCAGCAGCCACGGGGGGACTGAAGCTTTCTTT. Translated, it gives CASSHGGTEAFF.

The CDR3 bases are TGTGCCAGCAGCCAAGCCAGGGGGCGCGGCGATGAGCAGTTCTTC. This gives the protein CASSQARGRGDEQFF. V gene TRBV4-2 combines with J gene TRBJ2-1, with 8 bases identical to TRBD1. Unmatched junction bases numbered 7, after V lost 1 base and J lost 8 bases. This CDR3 comprises 15 residues. Germline lookup yields CDR1 LGHNA and CDR2 YNFKEQ.

The chain combines TRBV10-1 with TRBJ1-1; D remains ambiguous. The CDR3 totals 13 residues. Germline lookup yields CDR1 WNHNN and CDR2 SYGVQD (reference sequence). V shed 7 bases and J shed 0 bases, with 9 bases lying between them. CDR3 in amino acids: CASKRGVNTEAFF. CDR3 nucleotide sequence: TGCGCCAGCAAGCGGGGTGTGAACACTGAAGCTTTCTTT.

The V gene is TRBV3-1 (or the pseudogene TRBV3-2), the J gene TRBJ2-6; no reliable D call. Germline V CDR1 and CDR2: LGHDT, YNNKEL (reference sequence). CDR3 size: 18 residues. Trimming took off 1 base at V and 0 bases at J, with 13 bases between the two ends. The CDR3 region has the DNA TGTGCCAGCAGCCAAGTACTTTCTTCGAGCTCTGGGGCCAACGTCCTGACTTTC. This translates into CASSQVLSSSSGANVLTF.

This clone came up a few times. The genes are TRBV5-4 and TRBJ2-7; D remains ambiguous. The V end lost 3 bases, the J end lost 7 bases, and 14 bases lay between the germline ends. There are 13 residues in the CDR3. The V gene's germline CDR1 is SGHNT and CDR2 YYREEE (reference sequence). As DNA, the CDR3 is TGTGCCAGCAGCTCACCCAGAGGTCTGGAGCAGTACTTC. It is translated as CASSSPRGLEQYF.

The rearrangement links TRBV5-8 to TRBJ2-7; TRBD1 is a possible D gene (6 bases). Trimming left V 4 bases short and J 5 bases short, with 13 bases between. This CDR3 is built from 13 residues. Germline CDR1 is SGHTS and CDR2 is YDEGEE. The CDR3 region has the DNA TGTGCCAGCAGCCCTCAAGGGACAAACGAGCAGTACTTC. Its translation is CASSPQGTNEQYF.

The J gene is TRBJ1-1, the V gene TRBV7-2; D not resolved. Trimming pared 5 bases from V and 5 bases from J, leaving 15 bases between. Germline CDR1 is SGHTA and CDR2 is FQGNSA. The CDR3 has 14 amino acids. The CDR3 region is CASSPQPGGTEAFF. Written as DNA, the CDR3 is TGTGCCAGCAGCCCTCAGCCCGGAGGGACTGAAGCTTTCTTT.

The chain recombines TRBV5-5 with TRBJ2-4; tentatively, D is TRBD1 (6 bases). The V gene's germline CDR1 is SGHKS and CDR2 YYEKEE (reference sequence). Trimming took off 1 base at V and 0 bases at J, with 14 bases between the two ends. CDR3 length equals 17 residues. For the CDR3, the DNA is TGTGCCAGCAGCTTGAGGCTACAGGGCTCAGCCAAAAACATTCAGTACTTC. It is translated as CASSLRLQGSAKNIQYF.